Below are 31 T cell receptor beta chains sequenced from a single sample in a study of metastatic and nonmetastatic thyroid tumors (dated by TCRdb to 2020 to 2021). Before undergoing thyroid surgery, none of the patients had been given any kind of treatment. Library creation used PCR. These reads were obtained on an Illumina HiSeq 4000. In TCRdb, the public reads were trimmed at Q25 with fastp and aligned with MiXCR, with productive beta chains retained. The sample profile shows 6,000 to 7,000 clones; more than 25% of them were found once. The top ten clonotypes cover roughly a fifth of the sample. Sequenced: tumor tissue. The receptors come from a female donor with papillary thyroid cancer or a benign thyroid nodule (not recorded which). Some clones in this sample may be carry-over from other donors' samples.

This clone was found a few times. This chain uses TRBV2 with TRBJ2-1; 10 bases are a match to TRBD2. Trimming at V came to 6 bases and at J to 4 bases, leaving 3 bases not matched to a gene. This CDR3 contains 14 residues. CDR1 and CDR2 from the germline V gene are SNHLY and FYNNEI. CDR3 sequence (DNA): TGTGCCAGCAGCGGACTAGCGGTATACAATGAGCAGTTCTTC. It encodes CASSGLAVYNEQFF. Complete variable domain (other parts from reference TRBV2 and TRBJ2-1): EPEVTQTPSHQVTQMGQEVILRCVPISNHLYFYWYRQILGQKVEFLVSFYNNEISEKSEIFDDQFSVERPDGSNFTLKIRSTKLEDSAMYFCASSGLAVYNEQFFGPGTRLTVL.

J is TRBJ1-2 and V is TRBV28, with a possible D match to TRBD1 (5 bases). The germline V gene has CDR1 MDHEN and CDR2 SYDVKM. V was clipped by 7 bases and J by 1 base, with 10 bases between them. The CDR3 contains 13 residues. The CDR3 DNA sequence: TGTGCCAGCAAACCGGGGGTTAACTATGGCTACACCTTC. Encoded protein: CASKPGVNYGYTF.

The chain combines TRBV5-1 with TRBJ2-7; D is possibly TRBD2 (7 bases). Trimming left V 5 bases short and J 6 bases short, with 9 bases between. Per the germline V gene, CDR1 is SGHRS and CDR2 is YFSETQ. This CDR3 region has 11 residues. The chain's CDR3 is CASSRGAEQYF. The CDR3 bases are TGCGCCAGCAGTCGGGGGGCCGAGCAGTACTTC. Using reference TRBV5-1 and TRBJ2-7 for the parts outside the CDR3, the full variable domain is KAGVTQTPRYLIKTRGQQVTLSCSPISGHRSVSWYQQTPGQGLQFLFEYFSETQRNKGNFPGRFSGRQFSNSRSEMNVSTLELGDSALYLCASSRGAEQYFGPGTRLTVT.

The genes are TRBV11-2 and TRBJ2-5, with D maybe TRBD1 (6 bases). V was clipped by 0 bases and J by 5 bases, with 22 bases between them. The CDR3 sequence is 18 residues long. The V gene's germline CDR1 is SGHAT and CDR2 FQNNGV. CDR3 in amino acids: CASSLDPWEQGIGETQYF. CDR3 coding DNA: TGTGCCAGCAGCTTAGACCCGTGGGAACAGGGAATAGGGGAGACCCAGTACTTC.

CDR3 bases: TGCAGCGTTCAACTACAGGGAACGGGCTATGGCTACACCTTC. Its protein product is CSVQLQGTGYGYTF. This chain joins TRBV29-1 and TRBJ1-2, with D tentatively TRBD1 (6 bases). The V gene lost 5 bases and the J gene lost 4 bases, with 17 bases spanning the gap. CDR3 length: 14 residues. Per the germline V gene, CDR1 is SQVTM and CDR2 is ANQGSEA.

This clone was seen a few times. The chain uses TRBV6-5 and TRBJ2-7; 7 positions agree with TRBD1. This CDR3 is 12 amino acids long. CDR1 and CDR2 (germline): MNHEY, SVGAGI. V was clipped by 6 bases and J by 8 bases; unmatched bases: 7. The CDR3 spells CASRSRQGKQYF. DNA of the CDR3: TGTGCCAGCAGGTCTCGACAGGGAAAGCAGTACTTC.

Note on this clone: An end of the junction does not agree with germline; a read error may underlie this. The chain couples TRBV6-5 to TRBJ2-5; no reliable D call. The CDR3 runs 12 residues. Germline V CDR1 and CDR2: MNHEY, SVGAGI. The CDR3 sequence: CASRYSQESQYF. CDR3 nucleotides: TGTGCCAGCAGGTACTCGCAAGAGTCCCAGTACTTC.

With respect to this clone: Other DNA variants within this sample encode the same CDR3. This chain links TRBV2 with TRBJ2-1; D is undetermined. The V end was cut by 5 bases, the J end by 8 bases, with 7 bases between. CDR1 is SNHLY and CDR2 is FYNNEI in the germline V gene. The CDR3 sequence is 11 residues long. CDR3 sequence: CASSTRDEQFF. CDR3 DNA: TGTGCCAGCAGTACACGCGATGAGCAGTTCTTC.

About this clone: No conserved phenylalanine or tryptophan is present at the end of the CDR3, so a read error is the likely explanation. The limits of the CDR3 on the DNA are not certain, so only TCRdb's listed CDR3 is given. The CDR3 here is CASSLARGT. The rearrangement links TRBV7-9 to TRBJ1-5; the table calls TRBD1, which could not be checked here. Germline V CDR1 and CDR2: SEHNR, FQNEAQ (reference sequence). The CDR3 adds up to 9 amino acids, both ends counted.

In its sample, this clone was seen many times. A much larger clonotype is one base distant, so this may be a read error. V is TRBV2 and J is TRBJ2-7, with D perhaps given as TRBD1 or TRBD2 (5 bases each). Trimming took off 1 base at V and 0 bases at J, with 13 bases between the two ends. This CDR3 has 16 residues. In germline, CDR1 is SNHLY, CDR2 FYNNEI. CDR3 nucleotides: TGTGCCAGCAGTGAAGGAGGGGTCGCGGGCTCCTACGAGCAGTACTTC. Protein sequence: CASSEGGVAGSYEQYF.

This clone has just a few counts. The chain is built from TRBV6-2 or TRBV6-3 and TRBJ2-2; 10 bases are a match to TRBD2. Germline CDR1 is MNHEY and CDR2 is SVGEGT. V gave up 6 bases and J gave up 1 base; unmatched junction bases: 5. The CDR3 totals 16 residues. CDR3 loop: CASRPERGGNTGELFF. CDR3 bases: TGTGCCAGCAGACCTGAGCGGGGGGGGAACACCGGGGAGCTGTTTTTT.

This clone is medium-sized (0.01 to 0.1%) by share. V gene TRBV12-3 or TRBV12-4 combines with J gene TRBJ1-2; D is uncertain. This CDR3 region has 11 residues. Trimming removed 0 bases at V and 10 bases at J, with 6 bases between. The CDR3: CASSLASTYTF. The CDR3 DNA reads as TGTGCCAGCAGTTTAGCGAGTACCTACACCTTC.

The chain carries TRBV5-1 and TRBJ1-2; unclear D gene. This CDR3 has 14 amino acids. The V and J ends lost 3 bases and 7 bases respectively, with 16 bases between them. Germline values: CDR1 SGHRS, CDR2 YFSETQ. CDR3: CASSYGEMPLGYTF. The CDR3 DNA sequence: TGCGCCAGCAGCTACGGAGAAATGCCCCTTGGCTACACCTTC.

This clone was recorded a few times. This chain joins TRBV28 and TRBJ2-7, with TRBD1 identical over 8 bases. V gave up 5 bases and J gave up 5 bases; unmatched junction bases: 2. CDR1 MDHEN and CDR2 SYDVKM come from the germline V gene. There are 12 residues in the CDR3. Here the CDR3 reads CASSGQGDEQYF. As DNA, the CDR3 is TGTGCCAGCAGTGGACAGGGAGACGAGCAGTACTTC.

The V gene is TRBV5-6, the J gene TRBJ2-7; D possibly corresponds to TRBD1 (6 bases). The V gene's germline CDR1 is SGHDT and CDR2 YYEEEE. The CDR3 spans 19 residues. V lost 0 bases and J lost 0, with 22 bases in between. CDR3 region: CASSLGARGSGGLSYEQYF. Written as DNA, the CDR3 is TGTGCCAGCAGCTTGGGCGCTAGGGGGAGCGGCGGCCTCTCCTACGAGCAGTACTTC.

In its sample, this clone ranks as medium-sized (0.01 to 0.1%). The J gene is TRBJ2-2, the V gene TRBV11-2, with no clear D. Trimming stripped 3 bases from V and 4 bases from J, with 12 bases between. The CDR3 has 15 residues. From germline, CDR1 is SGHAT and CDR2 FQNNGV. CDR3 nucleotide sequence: TGTGCCAGCAGCTTCGACGGGTCAGCCACCGGGGAGCTGTTTTTT. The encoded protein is CASSFDGSATGELFF.

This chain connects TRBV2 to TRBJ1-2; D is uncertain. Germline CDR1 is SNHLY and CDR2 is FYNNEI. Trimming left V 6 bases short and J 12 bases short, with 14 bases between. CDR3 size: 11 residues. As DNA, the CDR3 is TGTGCCAGCAGAGGTAAAGTCGAGCACACCTTC. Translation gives CASRGKVEHTF.

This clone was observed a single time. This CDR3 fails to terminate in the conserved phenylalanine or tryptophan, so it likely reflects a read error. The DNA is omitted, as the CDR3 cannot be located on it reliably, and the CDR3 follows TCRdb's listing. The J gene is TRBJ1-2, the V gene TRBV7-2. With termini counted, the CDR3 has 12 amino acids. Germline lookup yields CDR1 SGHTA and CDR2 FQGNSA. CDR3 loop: CAGISANYGYTC.

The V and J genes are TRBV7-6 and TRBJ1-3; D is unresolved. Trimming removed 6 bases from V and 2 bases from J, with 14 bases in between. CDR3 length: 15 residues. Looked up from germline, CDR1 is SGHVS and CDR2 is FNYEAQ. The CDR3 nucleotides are TGTGCCAGCAGTTTTGGCAGACCTCCTGGAAACACCATATATTTT. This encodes CASSFGRPPGNTIYF.

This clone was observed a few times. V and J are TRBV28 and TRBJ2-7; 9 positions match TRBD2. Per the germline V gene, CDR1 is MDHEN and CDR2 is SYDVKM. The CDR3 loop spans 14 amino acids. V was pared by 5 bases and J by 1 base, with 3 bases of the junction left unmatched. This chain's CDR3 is CASSGGRASYEQYF. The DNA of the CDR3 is TGTGCCAGCAGTGGCGGGAGGGCATCCTACGAGCAGTACTTC.

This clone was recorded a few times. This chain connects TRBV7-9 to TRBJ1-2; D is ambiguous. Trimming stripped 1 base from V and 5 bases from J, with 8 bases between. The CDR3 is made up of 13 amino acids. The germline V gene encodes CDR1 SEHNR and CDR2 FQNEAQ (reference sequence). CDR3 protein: CASSLGSQYGYTF. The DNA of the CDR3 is TGTGCCAGCAGCTTAGGGTCACAGTATGGCTACACCTTC.

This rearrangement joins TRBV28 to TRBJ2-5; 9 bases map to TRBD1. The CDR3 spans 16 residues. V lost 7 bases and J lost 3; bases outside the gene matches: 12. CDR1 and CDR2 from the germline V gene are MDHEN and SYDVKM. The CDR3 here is CASNKQGAQWKETQYF. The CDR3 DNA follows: TGTGCCAGCAACAAACAGGGGGCCCAGTGGAAAGAGACCCAGTACTTC.

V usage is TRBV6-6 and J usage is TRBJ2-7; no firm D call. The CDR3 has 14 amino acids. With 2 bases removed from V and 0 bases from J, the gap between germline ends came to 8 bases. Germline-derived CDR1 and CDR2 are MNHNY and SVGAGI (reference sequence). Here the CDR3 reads CASSYRANSYEQYF. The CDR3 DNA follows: TGTGCCAGCAGTTACAGGGCCAACTCCTACGAGCAGTACTTC.

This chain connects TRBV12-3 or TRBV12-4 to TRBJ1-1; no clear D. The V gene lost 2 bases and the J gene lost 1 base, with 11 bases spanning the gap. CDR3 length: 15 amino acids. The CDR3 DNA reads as TGTGCCAGCAGTTTACGATTTTTGGCGAACACTGAAGCTTTCTTT. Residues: CASSLRFLANTEAFF.

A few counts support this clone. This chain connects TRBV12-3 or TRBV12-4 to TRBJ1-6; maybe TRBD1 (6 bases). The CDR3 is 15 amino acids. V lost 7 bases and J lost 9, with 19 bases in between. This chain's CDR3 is CASTSGVLIGSPLHF. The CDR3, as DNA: TGTGCCAGCACCTCAGGGGTTTTAATCGGTTCACCCCTCCACTTT.

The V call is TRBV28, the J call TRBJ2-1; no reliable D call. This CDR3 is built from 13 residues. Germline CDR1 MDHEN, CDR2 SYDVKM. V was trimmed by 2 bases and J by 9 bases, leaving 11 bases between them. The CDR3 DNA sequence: TGTGCCAGCAGTTTAACCCAAGAGAGTGAGCAGTTCTTC. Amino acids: CASSLTQESEQFF. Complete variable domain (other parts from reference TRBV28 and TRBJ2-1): DVKVTQSSRYLVKRTGEKVFLECVQDMDHENMFWYRQDPGLGLRLIYFSYDVKMKEKGDIPEGYSVSREKKERFSLILESASTNQTSMYLCASSLTQESEQFFGPGTRLTVL.

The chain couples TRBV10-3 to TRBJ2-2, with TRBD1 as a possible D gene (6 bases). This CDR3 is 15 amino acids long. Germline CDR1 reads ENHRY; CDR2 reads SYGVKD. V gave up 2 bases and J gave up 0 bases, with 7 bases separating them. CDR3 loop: CAISEGTTNTGELFF. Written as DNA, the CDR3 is TGTGCCATCAGTGAGGGGACAACGAACACCGGGGAGCTGTTTTTT.

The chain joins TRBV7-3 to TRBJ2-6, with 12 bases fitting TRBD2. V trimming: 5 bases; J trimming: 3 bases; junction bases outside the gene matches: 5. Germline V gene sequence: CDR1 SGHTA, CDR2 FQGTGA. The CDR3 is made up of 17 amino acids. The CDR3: CASSPQLAGGGANVLTF. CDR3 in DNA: TGTGCCAGCAGCCCCCAACTAGCGGGAGGTGGGGCCAACGTCCTGACTTTC. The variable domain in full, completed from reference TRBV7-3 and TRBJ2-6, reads GAGVSQTPSNKVTEKGKYVELRCDPISGHTALYWYRQSLGQGPEFLIYFQGTGAADDSGLPNDRFFAVRPEGSVSTLKIQRTERGDSAVYLCASSPQLAGGGANVLTFGAGSRLTVL.

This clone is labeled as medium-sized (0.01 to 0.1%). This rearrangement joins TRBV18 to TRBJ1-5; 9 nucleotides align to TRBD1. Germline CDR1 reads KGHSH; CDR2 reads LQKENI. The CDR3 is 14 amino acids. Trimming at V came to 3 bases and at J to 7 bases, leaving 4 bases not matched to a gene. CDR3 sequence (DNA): TGTGCCAGCTCACCCGGGACAGGGTCCCAGCCCCAGCATTTT. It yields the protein CASSPGTGSQPQHF.

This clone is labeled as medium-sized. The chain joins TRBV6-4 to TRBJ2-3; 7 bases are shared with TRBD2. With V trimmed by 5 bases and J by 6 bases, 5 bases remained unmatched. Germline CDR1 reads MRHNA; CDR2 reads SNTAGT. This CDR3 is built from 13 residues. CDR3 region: CASSRREGDTQYF. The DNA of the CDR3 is TGTGCCAGCAGTCGCAGGGAGGGGGATACGCAGTATTTT.

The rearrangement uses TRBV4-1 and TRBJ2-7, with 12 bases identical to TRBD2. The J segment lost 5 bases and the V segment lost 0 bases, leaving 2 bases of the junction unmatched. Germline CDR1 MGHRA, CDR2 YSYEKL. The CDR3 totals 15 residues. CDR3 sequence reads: CASSQDRLAGDEQYF. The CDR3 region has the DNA TGCGCCAGCAGCCAAGACCGACTAGCGGGAGACGAGCAGTACTTC.